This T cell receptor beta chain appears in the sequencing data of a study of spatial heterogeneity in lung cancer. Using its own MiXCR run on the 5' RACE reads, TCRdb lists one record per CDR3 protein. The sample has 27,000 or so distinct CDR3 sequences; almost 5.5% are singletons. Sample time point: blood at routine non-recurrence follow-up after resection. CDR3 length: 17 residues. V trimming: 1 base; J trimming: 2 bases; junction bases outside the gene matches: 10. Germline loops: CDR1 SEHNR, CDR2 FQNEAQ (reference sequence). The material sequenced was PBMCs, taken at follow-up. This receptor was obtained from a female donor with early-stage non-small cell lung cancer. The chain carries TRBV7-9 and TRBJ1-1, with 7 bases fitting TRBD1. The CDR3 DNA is TGTGCCAGCAGCTTAGGCCTCCAGCGGGACAGCAACACTGAAGCTTTCTTT. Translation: CASSLGLQRDSNTEAFF.